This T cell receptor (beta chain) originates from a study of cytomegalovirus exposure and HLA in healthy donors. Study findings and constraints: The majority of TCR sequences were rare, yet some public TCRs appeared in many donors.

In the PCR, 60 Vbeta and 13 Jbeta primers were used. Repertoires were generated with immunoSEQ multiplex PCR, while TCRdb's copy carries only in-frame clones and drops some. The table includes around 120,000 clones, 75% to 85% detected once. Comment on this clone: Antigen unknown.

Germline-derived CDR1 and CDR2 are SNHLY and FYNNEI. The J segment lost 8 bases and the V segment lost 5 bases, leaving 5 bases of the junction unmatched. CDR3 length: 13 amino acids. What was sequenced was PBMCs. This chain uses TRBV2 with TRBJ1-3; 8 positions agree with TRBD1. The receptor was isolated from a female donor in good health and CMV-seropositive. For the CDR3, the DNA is TGTGCCAGCAGTCAGACAGGGGCGCACACCATATATTTT. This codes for CASSQTGAHTIYF.